Listed here are 27 T cell receptor beta chains from one sample, sequenced in a study of blood T cell repertoires in COVID-19. Using immunoSEQ multiplex PCR, the repertoire was profiled, and TCRdb retains in-frame clones only, with some absent. Among some 350,000 clones listed, more than 85% were seen once. Sequencing used PBMCs or T cells enriched from blood (not recorded which). The receptor set was obtained from a young woman who had recovered from COVID-19.

The gene calls are TRBV5-1 and TRBJ1-1, with TRBD1 identical over 7 bases. CDR1 is SGHRS and CDR2 is YFSETQ in the germline V gene. After removal of 0 bases from V and 11 bases from J, the junction contained 10 bases not matched to a gene. The CDR3 is 14 residues long. The CDR3 region has the DNA TGCGCCAGCAGCTTGGGGACAACAGGGGTTGGGGCTTTCTTT. It encodes CASSLGTTGVGAFF.

The V and J genes are TRBV19 and TRBJ2-5, with 7 positions matching TRBD1. Germline V CDR1 and CDR2: LNHDA, SQIVND (reference sequence). The CDR3 covers 19 residues. V was clipped by 1 base and J by 2 bases; unmatched bases: 16. CDR3 coding DNA: TGTGCCAGTAGTATAGCTGACGGGGAAGGGGGCGGAATTCAAGAGACCCAGTACTTC. Protein: CASSIADGEGGGIQETQYF.

The gene calls are TRBV10-3 and TRBJ2-2, with D unclear. The CDR3 consists of 13 residues. With 8 bases removed from V and 0 bases from J, the gap between germline ends came to 7 bases. Germline V CDR1 and CDR2: ENHRY, SYGVKD. CDR3 region: CAIELTNTGELFF. The CDR3, as DNA: TGTGCCATCGAACTAACGAACACCGGGGAGCTGTTTTTT.

This clone was counted a few times. The chain links TRBV2 to TRBJ2-7, with 7 bases matching TRBD2. V shed 7 bases and J 2 bases; nucleotides not matched to a gene: 8. CDR3 length: 14 residues. Germline-derived CDR1 and CDR2 are SNHLY and FYNNEI. This chain's CDR3 is CASKRAGEPYEQYF. The CDR3 bases are TGTGCCAGCAAGAGGGCGGGAGAACCCTACGAGCAGTACTTC.

This sequence joins TRBV19 and TRBJ2-1; 7 bases agree with TRBD2. V lost 3 bases to trimming and J lost 3 bases; unmatched junction nucleotides: 5. The germline gives CDR1 LNHDA, CDR2 SQIVND (reference sequence). The CDR3 consists of 15 residues. The CDR3 DNA sequence: TGTGCCAGTAGTATCCCAGGACTAGACTACAATGAGCAGTTCTTC. Its translation is CASSIPGLDYNEQFF.

This chain's CDR3 is CASSYSGSGDTQYF. In DNA form, the CDR3 reads TGTGCCAGCAGCTACAGCGGGAGCGGTGATACGCAGTATTTT. J is TRBJ2-3 and V is TRBV11-3; 8 bases map to TRBD2. Per germline, CDR1 SGHNT and CDR2 YENEEA. The CDR3 is 14 amino acids. The trim removed 4 bases at V and 6 bases at J, leaving 6 bases unmatched.

The chain carries TRBV19 and TRBJ2-7, with D hard to call. This CDR3 has 14 residues. In germline, CDR1 is LNHDA, CDR2 SQIVND (reference sequence). Trimming stripped 6 bases from V and 2 bases from J, with 14 bases between. This chain's CDR3 is CASSQGGWTYEQYF. CDR3 DNA: TGTGCCAGTAGCCAAGGCGGCTGGACCTACGAGCAGTACTTC.

The rearrangement links TRBV6-5 to TRBJ2-1; a possible D gene is TRBD1 (5 bases). Trimming cost V 2 bases and J 9 bases, with 20 bases left between them. The germline CDR1 and CDR2 sequences are MNHEY and SVGAGI. CDR3 length: 16 residues. The CDR3 is CASSYTGDGGWGEQFF. CDR3 in DNA: TGTGCCAGCAGTTACACAGGAGACGGCGGATGGGGTGAGCAGTTCTTC.

This clone was seen a handful of times. This CDR3 is CASSQDSASYEQYF. In nucleotides, the CDR3 is TGTGCCAGCAGCCAGGACAGTGCCTCCTACGAGCAGTACTTC. The V gene is TRBV3-1 (or the pseudogene TRBV3-2), the J gene TRBJ2-7; D is perhaps TRBD1 (6 bases). This CDR3 has 14 residues. V lost 3 bases, J lost 0 bases, and 9 bases lay in between. Germline CDR1 LGHDT, CDR2 YNNKEL (reference sequence).

The rearrangement links TRBV29-1 to TRBJ1-1, with D maybe TRBD1 (6 bases). This CDR3 region has 13 residues. Trimming pared 5 bases from V and 2 bases from J, leaving 12 bases between. The germline V gene has CDR1 SQVTM and CDR2 ANQGSEA. The CDR3 nucleotides read TGCAGCGTTCGCCGGGGGGCTAACACTGAAGCTTTCTTT. Its protein is CSVRRGANTEAFF.

This clone was found a few times. The chain recombines TRBV5-1 with TRBJ2-1; no firm D call. This CDR3 spans 14 amino acids. V dropped 2 bases and J dropped 4 bases, with 10 bases sitting between them. Germline V gene data show CDR1 as SGHRS and CDR2 as YFSETQ. The CDR3: CASSFIPEYNEQFF. In DNA form, the CDR3 reads TGCGCCAGCAGCTTCATACCAGAATACAATGAGCAGTTCTTC.

This chain connects TRBV6-5 to TRBJ2-4; D is possibly TRBD1 (6 bases). This CDR3 comprises 14 residues. Germline V CDR1 and CDR2: MNHEY, SVGAGI. Trimming shortened V by 6 bases and J by 6 bases, and 15 bases separated the two germline ends. The DNA of the CDR3 is TGTGCCAGCAGCTTGGGGACACTCAGAAACATTCAGTACTTC. It yields the protein CASSLGTLRNIQYF.

The chain joins TRBV5-1 to TRBJ2-7; 8 bases line up with TRBD2. This CDR3 contains 13 residues. Germline CDR1 reads SGHRS; CDR2 reads YFSETQ. J lost 5 bases, V lost 4 bases, and 5 bases had no gene match. This CDR3 reads CASSLRTSNEQYF. Here the CDR3 DNA reads TGCGCCAGCAGCCTGAGGACTAGCAACGAGCAGTACTTC. The complete variable domain, with remaining parts taken from reference TRBV5-1 and TRBJ2-7, reads KAGVTQTPRYLIKTRGQQVTLSCSPISGHRSVSWYQQTPGQGLQFLFEYFSETQRNKGNFPGRFSGRQFSNSRSEMNVSTLELGDSALYLCASSLRTSNEQYFGPGTRLTVT.

The chain joins TRBV28 to TRBJ1-2; 7 nucleotides line up with TRBD1. This CDR3 contains 14 residues. CDR1 MDHEN and CDR2 SYDVKM come from the germline V gene. Losses at the gene ends were 4 bases for V and 7 bases for J; bases not matched to a gene: 9. The CDR3 nucleotides read TGTGCCAGCAGTTCACTAGGGGGCGGTTCTGGCTACACCTTC. It encodes CASSSLGGGSGYTF.

CDR3 bases: TGTGCCAGCAGTTTATTTCAGGGGGCGAGGGGTTCACCCCTCCACTTT. Its protein product is CASSLFQGARGSPLHF. This chain connects TRBV27 to TRBJ1-6; 8 positions agree with TRBD1. Germline V gene data show CDR1 as MNHEY and CDR2 as SMNVEV (reference sequence). The length of the CDR3 is 16 residues. The ends lost 1 base at V and 9 bases at J; junction bases unmatched: 8.

V gene TRBV5-3 combines with J gene TRBJ2-7; D unclear. TRBV5-3 is an ORF; its function is uncertain. Trimming pared 1 base from V and 5 bases from J, leaving 10 bases between. The CDR3 consists of 13 residues. The CDR3 DNA reads as TGTGCCAGAAGCTTGCCGCACATCGACGAGCAGTACTTC. Amino acids: CARSLPHIDEQYF.

The chain is built from TRBV2 and TRBJ1-2; D may be TRBD1 (5 bases). The CDR3 consists of 14 residues. V shed 7 bases and J shed 2 bases, with 14 bases lying between them. Germline V gene lookup returns CDR1 SNHLY and CDR2 FYNNEI. The CDR3 protein is CASTNQGTNYGYTF. The CDR3 region has the DNA TGTGCCAGCACCAATCAGGGAACCAACTATGGCTACACCTTC.

This clone was observed a single time. The J gene is TRBJ1-6, the V gene TRBV27; TRBD1 is a possible D gene (5 bases). This CDR3 is built from 16 residues. From germline, CDR1 is MNHEY and CDR2 SMNVEV (reference sequence). The germline V and J ends were trimmed by 0 bases and 14 bases, with 20 bases remaining between them. The CDR3 coding sequence is TGTGCCAGCAGTTTATCCGTAGGGGTGGAGGGTCGAGCCCTCCACTTT. Protein product: CASSLSVGVEGRALHF.

The chain combines TRBV7-6 with TRBJ2-1, with 9 bases that match TRBD2. Looked up from germline, CDR1 is SGHVS and CDR2 is FNYEAQ. The length of the CDR3 is 17 residues. The junction had 10 bases not matched to a gene; V was cut back by 1 base and J by 6 bases. In DNA, the CDR3 is TGTGCCAGCAGCTTAGAAGTCTTGCGGGAGGGCCGCAATGAGCAGTTCTTC. It is translated as CASSLEVLREGRNEQFF. Supplemented by reference TRBV7-6 and TRBJ2-1, the full variable domain reads GAGVSQSPRYKVTKRGQDVALRCDPISGHVSLYWYRQALGQGPEFLTYFNYEAQQDKSGLPNDRFSAERPEGSISTLTIQRTEQRDSAMYRCASSLEVLREGRNEQFFGPGTRLTVL.

The V and J genes are TRBV14 and TRBJ2-5; maybe TRBD1 (5 bases). Trimming pared 3 bases from V and 5 bases from J, leaving 10 bases between. This CDR3 region has 13 residues. Germline CDR1 and CDR2: SGHDN and FVKESK. The CDR3 sequence is CASSQQGYETQYF. The CDR3 DNA sequence: TGTGCCAGCAGCCAGCAGGGTTATGAGACCCAGTACTTC.

Turning to this clone: A clone one base away is much larger, so this may be a read error. Here the CDR3 reads CASSLGTGGSPLHF. Here the CDR3 DNA reads TGTGCCAGCAGCTTGGGGACAGGGGGTTCACCCCTCCACTTT. V usage is TRBV7-6 and J usage is TRBJ1-6; 11 nucleotides agree with TRBD1. This CDR3 comprises 14 residues. With 3 bases clipped from V and 9 bases from J, the junction kept 1 base outside the gene matches. Germline loops: CDR1 SGHVS, CDR2 FNYEAQ.

This rearrangement joins TRBV7-2 to TRBJ2-5; 8 positions agree with TRBD1. The CDR3 is 15 residues long. Germline V CDR1 and CDR2: SGHTA, FQGNSA. The trim removed 5 bases at V and 2 bases at J, leaving 7 bases unmatched. The DNA of the CDR3 is TGTGCCAGCAGCAGCTCCAGGGGGCAGCAAGAGACCCAGTACTTC. This translates into CASSSSRGQQETQYF.

The chain recombines TRBV5-1 with TRBJ2-1; 10 bases fit TRBD2. The length of the CDR3 is 14 residues. The germline V gene encodes CDR1 SGHRS and CDR2 YFSETQ. Trimming at V came to 4 bases and at J to 10 bases, leaving 8 bases not matched to a gene. CDR3 region: CASSPASGRFEQFF. The DNA of the CDR3 is TGCGCCAGCAGCCCGGCTAGCGGGAGATTCGAGCAGTTCTTC.

The chain joins TRBV15 to TRBJ1-5; 9 bases are a match to TRBD1. Trimming removed 1 base from V and 2 bases from J; junction bases left unmatched: 3. Germline CDR1 LNHNV, CDR2 YYDKDF (reference sequence). This CDR3 spans 16 amino acids. The CDR3 here is CATSRGTGAGNQPQHF. The CDR3 DNA reads TGTGCCACCAGCAGAGGGACAGGGGCTGGCAATCAGCCCCAGCATTTT.

V usage is TRBV5-4 and J usage is TRBJ2-5, with a tentative D call TRBD1 (6 bases). The CDR3 sequence is 15 residues long. V was pared by 1 base and J by 2 bases, with 12 bases between. Germline V gene sequence: CDR1 SGHNT, CDR2 YYREEE (reference sequence). CDR3 amino acids: CASSLNRVEQETQYF. Here the CDR3 DNA reads TGTGCCAGCAGCTTGAACAGGGTGGAACAAGAGACCCAGTACTTC.

The chain combines TRBV6-5 with TRBJ1-1; D gene uncertain. V was trimmed by 4 bases and J by 3 bases, leaving 15 bases between them. The CDR3 loop spans 15 amino acids. From germline, CDR1 is MNHEY and CDR2 SVGAGI. CDR3 sequence (DNA): TGTGCCAGCAGTTCTCCCGGTTGGGAGGACACTGAAGCTTTCTTT. It yields the protein CASSSPGWEDTEAFF.

This chain uses TRBV10-3 with TRBJ2-2, with D possibly being TRBD2 (5 bases). Trimming removed 2 bases from V and 4 bases from J, with 8 bases in between. This CDR3 comprises 14 residues. CDR1 is ENHRY, CDR2 SYGVKD, per germline. CDR3 sequence (DNA): TGTGCCATCAGTGAGGAGGGTCTCACCGGGGAGCTGTTTTTT. Translating it yields CAISEEGLTGELFF.